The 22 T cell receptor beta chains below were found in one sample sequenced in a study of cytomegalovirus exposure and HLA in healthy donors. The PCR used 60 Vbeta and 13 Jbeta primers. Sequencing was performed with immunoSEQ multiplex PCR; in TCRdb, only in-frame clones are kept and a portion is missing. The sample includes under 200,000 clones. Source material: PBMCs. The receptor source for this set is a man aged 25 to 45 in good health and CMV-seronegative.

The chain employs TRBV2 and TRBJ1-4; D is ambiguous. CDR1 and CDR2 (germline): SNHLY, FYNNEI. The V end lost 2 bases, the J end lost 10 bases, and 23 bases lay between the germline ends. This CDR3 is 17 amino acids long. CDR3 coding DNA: TGTGCCAGCAGTGAATATCGCGGCAGGATGGCCGAGGGAAAACTGTTTTTT. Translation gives CASSEYRGRMAEGKLFF.

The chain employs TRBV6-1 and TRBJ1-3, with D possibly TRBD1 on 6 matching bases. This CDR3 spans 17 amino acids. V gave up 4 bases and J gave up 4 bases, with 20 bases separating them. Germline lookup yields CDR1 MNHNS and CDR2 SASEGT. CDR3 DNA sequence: TGTGCCAGCAGTGCTCAGCCGCCTACAGGGTCCGGAAACACCATATATTTT. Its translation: CASSAQPPTGSGNTIYF.

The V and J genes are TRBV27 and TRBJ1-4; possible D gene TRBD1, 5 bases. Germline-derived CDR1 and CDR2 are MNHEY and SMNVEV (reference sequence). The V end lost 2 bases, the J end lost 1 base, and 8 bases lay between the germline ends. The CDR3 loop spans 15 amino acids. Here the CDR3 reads CASSLVGRTNEKLFF. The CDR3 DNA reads TGTGCCAGCAGTTTAGTGGGGCGAACTAATGAAAAACTGTTTTTT.

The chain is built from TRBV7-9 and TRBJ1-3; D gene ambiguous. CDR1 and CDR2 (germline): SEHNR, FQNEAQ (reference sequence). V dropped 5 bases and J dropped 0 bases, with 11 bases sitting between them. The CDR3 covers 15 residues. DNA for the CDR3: TGTGCCAGCAGCGGGCCGCTAGCCTCTGGAAACACCATATATTTT. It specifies CASSGPLASGNTIYF.

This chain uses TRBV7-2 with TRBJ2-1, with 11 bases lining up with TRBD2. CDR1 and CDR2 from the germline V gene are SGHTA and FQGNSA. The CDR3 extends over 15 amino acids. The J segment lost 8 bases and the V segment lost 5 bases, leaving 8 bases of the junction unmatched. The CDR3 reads CASSPRLAGSHEQFF. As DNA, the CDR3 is TGTGCCAGCAGCCCTAGACTAGCGGGATCCCATGAGCAGTTCTTC.

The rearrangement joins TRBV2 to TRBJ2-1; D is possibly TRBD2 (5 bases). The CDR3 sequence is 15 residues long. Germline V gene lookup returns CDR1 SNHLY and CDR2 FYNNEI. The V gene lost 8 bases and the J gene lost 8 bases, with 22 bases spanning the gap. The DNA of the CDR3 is TGTGCCAGCCTTCTTCAAAGCCGGACTCGCGATGAGCAGTTCTTC. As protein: CASLLQSRTRDEQFF.

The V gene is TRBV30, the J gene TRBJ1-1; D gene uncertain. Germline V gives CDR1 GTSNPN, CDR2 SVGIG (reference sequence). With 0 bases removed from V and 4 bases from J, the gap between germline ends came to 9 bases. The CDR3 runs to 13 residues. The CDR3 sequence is CAWSVLTGTEAFF. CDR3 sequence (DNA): TGTGCCTGGAGTGTACTCACGGGCACTGAAGCTTTCTTT.

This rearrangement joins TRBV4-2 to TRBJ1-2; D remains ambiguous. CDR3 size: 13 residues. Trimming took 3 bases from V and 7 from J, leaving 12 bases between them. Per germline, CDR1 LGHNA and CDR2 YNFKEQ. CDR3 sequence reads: CASSHGRLSGYTF. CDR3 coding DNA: TGTGCCAGCAGCCACGGCAGACTCTCTGGCTACACCTTC.

CDR3 bases: TGTGCCTGGAGTTGGACCAGGGGCGGCTACACCTTC. It translates to CAWSWTRGGYTF. The rearrangement links TRBV30 to TRBJ1-2; possible D gene TRBD1, 6 bases. Trimming took 2 bases from V and 8 from J, leaving 12 bases between them. Germline values: CDR1 GTSNPN, CDR2 SVGIG (reference sequence). The CDR3 extends over 12 amino acids. The full variable domain, rest sourced from reference TRBV30 and TRBJ1-2, is SQTIHQWPATLVQPVGSPLSLECTVEGTSNPNLYWYRQAAGRGLQLLFYSVGIGQISSEVPQNLSASRPQDRQFILSSKKLLLSDSGFYLCAWSWTRGGYTFGSGTRLTVV.

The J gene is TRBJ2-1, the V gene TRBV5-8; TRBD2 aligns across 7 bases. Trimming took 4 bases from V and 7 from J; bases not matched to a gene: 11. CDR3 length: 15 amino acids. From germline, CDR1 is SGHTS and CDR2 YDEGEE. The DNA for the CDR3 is TGTGCCAGCAGCACGTATGCGGGAGCGGCGAATGAGCAGTTCTTC. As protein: CASSTYAGAANEQFF.

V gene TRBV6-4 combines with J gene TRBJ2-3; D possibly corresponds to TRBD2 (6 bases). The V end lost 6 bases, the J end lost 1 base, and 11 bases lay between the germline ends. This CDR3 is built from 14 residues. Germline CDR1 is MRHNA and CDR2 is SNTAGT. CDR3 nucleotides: TGTGCCAGCAGCCCTAGCGTCCGCACAGATACGCAGTATTTT. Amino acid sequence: CASSPSVRTDTQYF.

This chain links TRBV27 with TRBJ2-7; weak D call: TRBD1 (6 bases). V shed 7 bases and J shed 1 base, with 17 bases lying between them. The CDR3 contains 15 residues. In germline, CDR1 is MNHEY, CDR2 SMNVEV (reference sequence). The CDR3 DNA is TGTGCCAGCACACCCTCGGGACACCCTTCCTACGAGCAGTACTTC. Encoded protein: CASTPSGHPSYEQYF.

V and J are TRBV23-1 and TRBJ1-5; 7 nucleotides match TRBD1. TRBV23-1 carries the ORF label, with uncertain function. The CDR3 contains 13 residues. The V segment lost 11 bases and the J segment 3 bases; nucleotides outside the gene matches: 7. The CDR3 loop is CAPKQGINQPQHF. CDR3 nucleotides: TGCGCCCCAAAACAGGGGATCAATCAGCCCCAGCATTTT.

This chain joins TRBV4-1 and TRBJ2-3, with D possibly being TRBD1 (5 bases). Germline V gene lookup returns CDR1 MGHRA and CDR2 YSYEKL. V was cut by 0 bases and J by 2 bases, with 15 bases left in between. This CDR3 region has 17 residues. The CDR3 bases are TGCGCCAGCAGCCAAGATCGACAGAACGGGTACACAGATACGCAGTATTTT. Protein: CASSQDRQNGYTDTQYF.

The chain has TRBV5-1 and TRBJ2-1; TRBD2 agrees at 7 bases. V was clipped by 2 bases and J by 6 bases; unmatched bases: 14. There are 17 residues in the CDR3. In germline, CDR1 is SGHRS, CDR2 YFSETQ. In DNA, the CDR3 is TGCGCCAGCAGCTTACCGGCGCGGGAGCCCCGGGGCAATGAGCAGTTCTTC. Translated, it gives CASSLPAREPRGNEQFF.

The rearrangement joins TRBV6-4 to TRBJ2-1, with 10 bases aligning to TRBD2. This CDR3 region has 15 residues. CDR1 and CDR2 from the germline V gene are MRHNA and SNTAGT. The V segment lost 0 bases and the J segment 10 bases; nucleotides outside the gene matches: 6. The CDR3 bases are TGTGCCAGCAGTGACTCGGCTAGCGGGAGTGAAGAGCAGTTCTTC. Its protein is CASSDSASGSEEQFF.

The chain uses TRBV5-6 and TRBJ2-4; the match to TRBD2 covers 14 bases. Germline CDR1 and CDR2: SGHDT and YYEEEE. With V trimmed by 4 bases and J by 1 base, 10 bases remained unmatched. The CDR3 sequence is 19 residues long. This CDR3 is CASSRRLAGGPLAKNIQYF. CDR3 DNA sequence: TGTGCCAGCAGCAGGCGACTAGCGGGAGGGCCTTTGGCCAAAAACATTCAGTACTTC. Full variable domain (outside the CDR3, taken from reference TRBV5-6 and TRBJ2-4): DAGVTQSPTHLIKTRGQQVTLRCSPKSGHDTVSWYQQALGQGPQFIFQYYEEEERQRGNFPDRFSGHQFPNYSSELNVNALLLGDSALYLCASSRRLAGGPLAKNIQYFGAGTRLSVL.

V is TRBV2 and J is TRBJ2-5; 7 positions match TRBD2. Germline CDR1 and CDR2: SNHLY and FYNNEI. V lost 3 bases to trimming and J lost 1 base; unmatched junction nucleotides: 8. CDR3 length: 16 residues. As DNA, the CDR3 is TGTGCCAGCAGTGAGGGGGGGGAGTATCTCCAAGAGACCCAGTACTTC. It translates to CASSEGGEYLQETQYF.

CDR3 in amino acids: CVRSLHAEVAGFYNEQFF. CDR3 sequence (DNA): TGTGTCAGAAGCTTGCACGCAGAGGTAGCCGGGTTCTACAATGAGCAGTTCTTC. V is TRBV7-5 and J is TRBJ2-1; TRBD2, as called in the table, went unchecked against the DNA. TRBV7-5 is designated a pseudogene. The CDR3 is 18 residues long.

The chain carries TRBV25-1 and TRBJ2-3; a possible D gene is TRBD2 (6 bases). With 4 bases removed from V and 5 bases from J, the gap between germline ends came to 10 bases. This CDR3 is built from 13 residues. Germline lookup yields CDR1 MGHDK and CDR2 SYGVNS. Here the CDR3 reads CASSVPSVDTQYF. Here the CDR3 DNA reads TGTGCCAGCAGTGTCCCTAGCGTAGATACGCAGTATTTT.

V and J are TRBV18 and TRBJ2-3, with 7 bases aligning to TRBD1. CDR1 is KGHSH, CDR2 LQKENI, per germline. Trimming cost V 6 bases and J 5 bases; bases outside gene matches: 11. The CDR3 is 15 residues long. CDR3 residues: CASSPSRDSGDTQYF. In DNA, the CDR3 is TGTGCCAGCTCCCCCTCACGGGACAGTGGAGATACGCAGTATTTT.

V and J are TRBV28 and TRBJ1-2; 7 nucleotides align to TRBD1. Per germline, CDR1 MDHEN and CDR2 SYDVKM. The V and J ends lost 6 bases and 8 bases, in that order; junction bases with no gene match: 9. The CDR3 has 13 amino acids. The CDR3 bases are TGTGCCAGCAGCTCCGGACAGGTCGGAGGCTACACCTTC. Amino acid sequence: CASSSGQVGGYTF.